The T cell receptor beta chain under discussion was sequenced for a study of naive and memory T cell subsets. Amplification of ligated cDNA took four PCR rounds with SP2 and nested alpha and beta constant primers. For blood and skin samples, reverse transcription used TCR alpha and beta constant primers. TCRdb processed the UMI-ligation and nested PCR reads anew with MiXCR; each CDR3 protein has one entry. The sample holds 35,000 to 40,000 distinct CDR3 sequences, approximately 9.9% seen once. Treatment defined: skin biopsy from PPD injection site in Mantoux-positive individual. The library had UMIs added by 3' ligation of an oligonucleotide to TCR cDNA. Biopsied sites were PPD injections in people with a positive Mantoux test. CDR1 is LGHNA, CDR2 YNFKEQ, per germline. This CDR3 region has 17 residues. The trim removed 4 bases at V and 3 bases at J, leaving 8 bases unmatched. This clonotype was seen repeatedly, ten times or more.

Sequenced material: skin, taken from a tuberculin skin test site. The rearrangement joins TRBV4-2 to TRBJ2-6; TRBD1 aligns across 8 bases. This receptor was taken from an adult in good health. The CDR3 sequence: CASSPHHRGFGANVLTF. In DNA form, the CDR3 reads TGTGCCAGCAGCCCGCATCACAGGGGGTTTGGGGCCAACGTCCTGACTTTC.